One and the same sample provided the 2 T cell receptor beta chains below, sequenced in a study of cytomegalovirus exposure and HLA in healthy donors. This PCR relied on a set of 60 Vbeta primers and 13 Jbeta primers. Assay: immunoSEQ multiplex PCR; the TCRdb copy retains only in-frame clones and omits some. The table records a few hundred thousand clones, about 80% of them present only once. Sequencing input: PBMCs. These receptors were collected from a girl aged 5-17 years in good health and CMV-seronegative.

This chain uses TRBV19 with TRBJ1-1; a possible D gene is TRBD1 (5 bases). The CDR3 covers 15 residues. V lost 3 bases and J lost 6, with 17 bases in between. Germline V gene sequence: CDR1 LNHDA, CDR2 SQIVND (reference sequence). CDR3 sequence reads: CASSMGQRRGPEAFF. The CDR3 DNA follows: TGTGCCAGTAGTATGGGGCAGCGGCGGGGCCCTGAAGCTTTCTTT.

This chain connects TRBV5-1 to TRBJ2-5; 15 bases match TRBD2. The germline gives CDR1 SGHRS, CDR2 YFSETQ. This CDR3 contains 20 residues. The J segment lost 1 base and the V segment lost 4 bases, leaving 14 bases of the junction unmatched. The CDR3 is CASSAGLAGGPKISQETQYF. CDR3 DNA: TGCGCCAGCAGCGCCGGACTAGCGGGAGGGCCGAAGATAAGCCAAGAGACCCAGTACTTC.